One T cell receptor beta chain is described in this entry. What it recognizes is unknown. Enrolled patients, whose metastatic non-small-cell lung cancer was chemo-refractory, received focal radiation plus CTLA-4 blockade with ipilimumab. The sample belongs to a study of radiotherapy plus CTLA-4 blockade in lung cancer. Study details: Disease control was seen in roughly 30% of patients, objective responses in roughly 17%.

V was cut by 5 bases and J by 0 bases, with 20 bases left in between. Germline V gene lookup returns CDR1 SGHTA and CDR2 FQGTGA. This CDR3 comprises 19 residues. The study's findings and limits: After treatment with radiotherapy plus ipilimumab, TCR clones that came from the tumor expanded in blood. Early clone dynamics of blood T cells, plus interferon-beta, reportedly predicted response best.

Generated by immunoSEQ multiplex PCR, the TCRdb table keeps only in-frame clones and is missing some. The data contain about 28,000 clones, approximately 78% of them seen just once; the ten biggest clones take up 7.5%. This sequence was found in a human donor with non-small cell lung cancer who had stable disease on radiotherapy plus ipilimumab. This specimen consisted of peripheral blood, obtained from a patient treated with radiotherapy plus ipilimumab. The chain carries TRBV7-3 and TRBJ2-6; weak D call: TRBD1 (5 bases). The CDR3: CASSKFDRIVGSGANVLTF. For the CDR3, the DNA is TGTGCCAGCAGCAAATTTGACAGAATCGTTGGCTCTGGGGCCAACGTCCTGACTTTC.